The 29 T cell receptor beta chains in this list originate from one sample, sequenced in a study of metastatic and nonmetastatic thyroid tumors. MiXCR re-clonotyped the PCR reads for TCRdb. The sample lists around 65,000 clones, around 14% occurring once. Before thyroid surgery, none of the patients had received any treatment. Sequencing was done on a sample of blood. These receptors came from a male donor with papillary thyroid cancer or a benign thyroid nodule (not recorded which). Some clones in this sample may be carry-over from other donors' samples.

This clone was seen at least ten times. J is TRBJ1-5 and V is TRBV6-1; 7 nucleotides align to TRBD1. The CDR3 runs to 15 residues. Germline assignment: CDR1 MNHNS and CDR2 SASEGT. V gave up 6 bases and J gave up 4 bases; unmatched junction bases: 9. This chain's CDR3 is CASRGTATPNQPQHF. CDR3 nucleotides: TGTGCCAGCAGGGGGACAGCGACTCCAAATCAGCCCCAGCATTTT.

This clone came up many times. The chain couples TRBV10-2 to TRBJ2-1; D remains unclear. The CDR3 sequence is 11 residues long. CDR1 WSHSY and CDR2 SAAADI come from the germline V gene. Trimming cost V 3 bases and J 10 bases, with 7 bases left between them. The CDR3 protein is CASSDNTEQFF. The CDR3 coding sequence is TGCGCCAGCAGTGATAACACGGAGCAGTTCTTC.

This clone appeared many times. The chain carries TRBV15 and TRBJ2-7; D perhaps matches TRBD1 (6 bases). This CDR3 has 15 amino acids. Germline-derived CDR1 and CDR2 are LNHNV and YYDKDF (reference sequence). Between the trimmed V and J ends, which lost 0 bases and 6 bases, there was a span of 15 bases. CDR3 DNA sequence: TGTGCCACCAGCAGAGACGTGGGGGCCAGAACCGAGCAGTACGTC. The encoded protein is CATSRDVGARTEQYV.

Concerning this clone: A much larger clone lies a single base off, so this may be a read error. This rearrangement joins TRBV5-5 to TRBJ1-4, with no clear D. CDR3 size: 16 residues. The germline V gene has CDR1 SGHKS and CDR2 YYEKEE (reference sequence). This CDR3 reads CASGLAVGGRNEKLFF. CDR3 in DNA: TGTGCCAGCGGCTTGGCCGTGGGAGGCAGGAATGAAAAACTGTTTTTT.

To note about this clone: At one of its ends the junction is not consistent with the germline gene, which may arise from a read error. The gene calls are TRBV11-1 and TRBJ2-7; D is unclear. Germline CDR1 is SGHAT and CDR2 is FQDESV (reference sequence). The CDR3 is made up of 15 amino acids. CDR3 protein: CASSARRASQYDQYF. DNA for the CDR3: TGTGCCAGCAGCGCAAGACGGGCGTCCCAATACGATCAGTACTTC.

This clone was found many times. The gene calls are TRBV2 and TRBJ2-1; 7 positions match TRBD2. V lost 8 bases and J lost 3; bases outside the gene matches: 7. The germline gives CDR1 SNHLY, CDR2 FYNNEI. CDR3 length equals 14 residues. The CDR3 sequence: CASSGGDIYNEQFF. The CDR3 DNA reads TGTGCCAGCTCTGGGGGGGATATCTACAATGAGCAGTTCTTC. Full variable domain (remainder filled in from reference TRBV2 and TRBJ2-1): EPEVTQTPSHQVTQMGQEVILRCVPISNHLYFYWYRQILGQKVEFLVSFYNNEISEKSEIFDDQFSVERPDGSNFTLKIRSTKLEDSAMYFCASSGGDIYNEQFFGPGTRLTVL.

The rearrangement joins TRBV5-1 to TRBJ1-3, with a weak D call TRBD1 (5 bases). The CDR3 contains 15 residues. The V end was cut by 0 bases, the J end by 2 bases, with 9 bases between. CDR1 SGHRS and CDR2 YFSETQ come from the germline V gene. The DNA for the CDR3 is TGCGCCAGCAGCTTGGGACTGGGGCCTGGAAACACCATATATTTT. Translated, it gives CASSLGLGPGNTIYF. Complete variable domain (other parts from reference TRBV5-1 and TRBJ1-3): KAGVTQTPRYLIKTRGQQVTLSCSPISGHRSVSWYQQTPGQGLQFLFEYFSETQRNKGNFPGRFSGRQFSNSRSEMNVSTLELGDSALYLCASSLGLGPGNTIYFGEGSWLTVV.

This clone appeared many times. This chain uses TRBV6-4 with TRBJ2-1; possible D gene TRBD2, 5 bases. V lost 3 bases, J lost 6 bases, and 12 bases lay in between. This CDR3 has 14 residues. Germline loops: CDR1 MRHNA, CDR2 SNTAGT. The DNA of the CDR3 is TGTGCCAGCAGTGAGGGTGGCACTAGCAATGAGCAGTTCTTC. Its protein product is CASSEGGTSNEQFF.

This clone was seen at least ten times. V and J are TRBV5-1 and TRBJ2-1, with D possibly TRBD1 on 6 matching bases. CDR3 size: 17 residues. Germline assignment: CDR1 SGHRS and CDR2 YFSETQ. V shed 2 bases and J shed 0 bases, with 15 bases lying between them. The CDR3 sequence is CASSFYRAANSYNEQFF. The DNA of the CDR3 is TGCGCCAGCAGCTTTTACAGGGCGGCTAACTCCTACAATGAGCAGTTCTTC.

At least ten counts were recorded for this clone. The rearrangement uses TRBV2 and TRBJ2-2, with 10 nucleotides matching TRBD2. The CDR3 totals 14 residues. Germline V gives CDR1 SNHLY, CDR2 FYNNEI. Trimming cost V 6 bases and J 6 bases; bases outside gene matches: 4. As DNA, the CDR3 is TGTGCCAGCAGCGCCGGACTAGCGGCCGGGGAGCTGTTTTTT. It encodes CASSAGLAAGELFF. Looking up the rest from reference TRBV2 and TRBJ2-2 gives the full variable domain: EPEVTQTPSHQVTQMGQEVILRCVPISNHLYFYWYRQILGQKVEFLVSFYNNEISEKSEIFDDQFSVERPDGSNFTLKIRSTKLEDSAMYFCASSAGLAAGELFFGEGSRLTVL.

This clone occurred many times. The V and J genes are TRBV27 and TRBJ1-6; TRBD1 aligns across 9 bases. Germline V gene sequence: CDR1 MNHEY, CDR2 SMNVEV (reference sequence). This CDR3 spans 14 amino acids. With 5 bases clipped from V and 10 bases from J, the junction kept 6 bases outside the gene matches. CDR3 protein: CASSKTGGESPLHF. The CDR3 bases are TGTGCCAGCAGTAAGACAGGGGGAGAGTCACCCCTCCACTTT.

At least ten counts were recorded for this clone. This sequence joins TRBV18 and TRBJ1-1, with 8 bases fitting TRBD1. V lost 4 bases to trimming and J lost 2 bases; unmatched junction nucleotides: 3. Germline CDR1 KGHSH, CDR2 LQKENI. The CDR3 loop spans 14 amino acids. This CDR3 is CASSLGQGNTEAFF. In DNA form, the CDR3 reads TGTGCCAGCTCACTCGGACAGGGTAACACTGAAGCTTTCTTT.

The chain carries TRBV20-1 and TRBJ2-5; TRBD2 matches at 13 bases. V shed 1 base and J 7 bases; nucleotides not matched to a gene: 12. This CDR3 is 17 amino acids long. Germline V gene data show CDR1 as DFQATT and CDR2 as SNEGSKA (reference sequence). The CDR3 DNA follows: TGCAGTGCTAGAGGAACGGGACTAGCGGGATCTCAGGGGACCCAGTACTTC. Translating gives CSARGTGLAGSQGTQYF.

This clone appeared many times. The chain recombines TRBV4-3 with TRBJ2-2; 11 bases line up with TRBD2. Germline V gene sequence: CDR1 LGHNA, CDR2 YSLEER. V was clipped by 3 bases and J by 8 bases; unmatched bases: 8. This CDR3 region has 16 residues. The CDR3 DNA reads TGCGCCAGCAGCCAGACGATAGCGGGAGGGGAGGGGGAGCTGTTTTTT. As protein: CASSQTIAGGEGELFF.

This clone was observed many times. The chain joins TRBV5-1 to TRBJ2-5; unclear D gene. This CDR3 comprises 13 residues. Germline CDR1 SGHRS, CDR2 YFSETQ. Trimming took off 2 bases at V and 4 bases at J, with 9 bases between the two ends. The CDR3 is CASSFVIGETQYF. CDR3 sequence (DNA): TGCGCCAGCAGCTTTGTGATCGGAGAGACCCAGTACTTC.

In the case of this clone: This may stem from a read error, because a much larger clone lies one nucleotide away. The rearrangement uses TRBV10-3 and TRBJ1-1, with no clear D. Germline CDR1 and CDR2: ENHRY and SYGVKD. V was pared by 0 bases and J by 4 bases, with 3 bases between. The CDR3 has 12 residues. The CDR3 is CAISESGTEAFF. The CDR3 DNA is TGTGCCATCAGTGAGTCGGGCACTGAAGCTTTCTTT.

This clone was counted ten times or more. The V call is TRBV30, the J call TRBJ2-5; 13 bases map to TRBD2. The V segment lost 3 bases and the J segment 7 bases; nucleotides outside the gene matches: 11. The CDR3 runs 16 residues. Germline CDR1 and CDR2: GTSNPN and SVGIG (reference sequence). Here the CDR3 DNA reads TGTGCCTGGAGGGCTAAGGGACTAGCGGGATCCCGGACCCAGTACTTC. It codes for CAWRAKGLAGSRTQYF.

Ten or more counts support this clone. This rearrangement joins TRBV11-3 to TRBJ2-2; D gene ambiguous. V was pared by 0 bases and J by 4 bases, with 9 bases between. This CDR3 region has 15 residues. Germline V gene sequence: CDR1 SGHNT, CDR2 YENEEA. In DNA form, the CDR3 reads TGTGCCAGCAGCTTAGATCAGGAGAGCACCGGGGAGCTGTTTTTT. It specifies CASSLDQESTGELFF.

This clone occurred many times. The chain couples TRBV11-2 to TRBJ1-5; D call uncertain. V was shortened by 5 bases and J by 4 bases, with 12 bases between the two germline ends. This CDR3 is built from 14 residues. Germline values: CDR1 SGHAT, CDR2 FQNNGV. The CDR3 DNA follows: TGTGCCAGCAGCCCTAGGGTCAATAATCAGCCCCAGCATTTT. This gives the protein CASSPRVNNQPQHF.

At least ten counts were recorded for this clone. The chain has TRBV7-9 and TRBJ2-7; a possible D gene is TRBD2 (5 bases). The germline V gene has CDR1 SEHNR and CDR2 FQNEAQ (reference sequence). Trimming stripped 4 bases from V and 0 bases from J, with 16 bases between. There are 16 residues in the CDR3. The CDR3: CASSSGGWYASYEQYV. The CDR3 DNA sequence: TGTGCCAGCAGCTCCGGCGGGTGGTATGCCTCCTACGAGCAGTACGTC.

The rearrangement joins TRBV19 to TRBJ2-7, with 9 bases identical to TRBD1. V was pared by 4 bases and J by 4 bases, with 5 bases of the junction left unmatched. The CDR3 contains 14 residues. CDR1 and CDR2 (germline): LNHDA, SQIVND (reference sequence). The CDR3 region has the DNA TGTGCCAGTAGTAGGACAGGGGAAGGATACGAGCAGTACTTC. Translation: CASSRTGEGYEQYF.

This clone showed up many times. The CDR3 coding sequence is TGTGCCATCAGTGAGGGTATCTCCTACAATGAGCAGTTCTTC. Its protein is CAISEGISYNEQFF. V usage is TRBV10-3 and J usage is TRBJ2-1; D is unclear. The V gene's germline CDR1 is ENHRY and CDR2 SYGVKD. The CDR3 runs 14 residues. V was shortened by 2 bases and J by 0 bases, with 5 bases between the two germline ends.

This clone was recorded at least ten times. The chain employs TRBV6-1 and TRBJ1-3; tentatively, D is TRBD1 (5 bases). V shed 6 bases and J shed 1 base, with 10 bases lying between them. There are 14 residues in the CDR3. CDR1 and CDR2 (germline): MNHNS, SASEGT. Written as DNA, the CDR3 is TGTGCCAGCAGGAGTCAGGGATCTGGAAACACCATATATTTT. Translation gives CASRSQGSGNTIYF.

A few counts support this clone. A much larger clone is a single base away; this may be a read error. The V and J genes are TRBV19 and TRBJ1-1, with a weak D call TRBD1 (5 bases). The CDR3 covers 15 residues. V was pared by 6 bases and J by 4 bases, with 18 bases between. Germline-derived CDR1 and CDR2 are LNHDA and SQIVND (reference sequence). The CDR3 DNA is TGTGCCAGTAGCTATTATTTCGGGGCGGCCACTGAAGCTTTCTTT. Translated: CASSYYFGAATEAFF.

Many counts were recorded for this clone. The CDR3 nucleotides read TGTGCCAGCAGCCTCGAGCTTAGCGCATACAATGAGCAGTTCTTC. Translating gives CASSLELSAYNEQFF. The V gene is TRBV11-1, the J gene TRBJ2-1; TRBD2 is a possible D gene (5 bases). V was trimmed by 5 bases and J by 4 bases, leaving 15 bases between them. Germline values: CDR1 SGHAT, CDR2 FQDESV (reference sequence). This CDR3 has 15 residues.

The gene calls are TRBV28 and TRBJ1-1, with D perhaps TRBD1 (5 bases). CDR1 is MDHEN, CDR2 SYDVKM, per germline. The CDR3 is made up of 15 amino acids. V dropped 5 bases and J dropped 2 bases, with 15 bases sitting between them. The CDR3 is CASSPGTSGNTEAFF. For the CDR3, the DNA is TGTGCCAGCAGTCCGGGGACTTCGGGAAACACTGAAGCTTTCTTT.

The rearrangement uses TRBV28 and TRBJ2-5, with D maybe TRBD2 (5 bases). The CDR3 sequence is 15 residues long. Germline V lookup: CDR1 MDHEN, CDR2 SYDVKM. Trimming removed 5 bases from V and 5 bases from J, with 18 bases in between. For the CDR3, the DNA is TGTGCCAGCAGTACAATAGGAGCGGAGACGGAGACCCAGTACTTC. Its protein is CASSTIGAETETQYF.

The rearrangement joins TRBV20-1 to TRBJ1-1; D is unresolved. CDR3 size: 13 residues. Germline V gene data show CDR1 as DFQATT and CDR2 as SNEGSKA (reference sequence). The CDR3, as DNA: TGCATTGCCTGGCATCGGATGAACACTGAAGCTTTCTTT. Its translation is CIAWHRMNTEAFF.

The sample holds many counts of this clone. The V and J genes are TRBV30 and TRBJ1-1; D ambiguous. Germline V gene sequence: CDR1 GTSNPN, CDR2 SVGIG (reference sequence). The CDR3 spans 14 residues. V lost 3 bases and J lost 2, with 13 bases in between. CDR3 residues: CAWSISSSNTEAFF. The CDR3 coding sequence is TGTGCCTGGAGCATTTCTTCGTCCAACACTGAAGCTTTCTTT.